The 3 T cell receptor beta chains presented below share a single source sample, sequenced in a study of Graves' ophthalmopathy and Graves' hyperthyroidism. The authors amplified TCR beta CDR3 regions from RNA transcripts. HTBI primers were used in a first-round RT-PCR, which preceded a second-round multiplex PCR. Each CDR3 protein is one row after TCRdb ran MiXCR on the multiplex PCR reads. The sample holds about 210,000 distinct CDR3 sequences; just under 30% are singletons and the top ten take approximately 9.6%. Sequenced sample: peripheral blood. The receptors shown here come from a man in his forties or fifties with Graves' ophthalmopathy.

This clonotype was seen many times. The junction departs from germline at one end; a sequencing error may be responsible. The rearrangement uses TRBV28 and TRBJ2-7, with D possibly being TRBD1 or TRBD2 (5 bases each). The CDR3 spans 15 residues. Germline V lookup: CDR1 MDHEN, CDR2 SYDVKM. CDR3 protein: CASSPPGLSPSGSSF. Written as DNA, the CDR3 is TGTGCCAGCAGTCCTCCAGGGCTTTCCCCCAGCGGCTCCAGCTTC.

This clonotype appeared many times. V is TRBV28 and J is TRBJ1-2, with D perhaps TRBD1 (5 bases). The CDR3 spans 16 residues. Germline loops: CDR1 MDHEN, CDR2 SYDVKM. V was clipped by 6 bases and J by 0 bases, with 17 bases between them. CDR3 loop: CASSPSRGSANYGYTF. CDR3 in DNA: TGTGCCAGCAGCCCATCAAGGGGATCTGCTAACTATGGCTACACCTTC.

This clonotype came up many times. The V call is TRBV19, the J call TRBJ1-5, with a possible D match to TRBD1 (6 bases). The germline gives CDR1 LNHDA, CDR2 SQIVND (reference sequence). The V gene lost 4 bases and the J gene lost 5 bases, with 15 bases spanning the gap. This CDR3 has 15 amino acids. CDR3 protein: CASSKEGQRYQPQHF. CDR3 DNA sequence: TGTGCCAGTAGTAAAGAGGGACAACGATATCAGCCCCAGCATTTT.